Included here is one TCR beta chain sequence, with context. These data come from a study of blood T cells in healthy people across ages. V lost 10 bases and J 2 bases, leaving 14 bases between the germline ends. Germline CDR1 and CDR2: MDHEN and SYDVKM. This CDR3 is built from 13 residues. Alongside a J-beta primer mix, a sample-barcoded 5' primer served in a second PCR lasting roughly 6 to 12 cycles. Each CDR3 protein is one row after TCRdb ran MiXCR on the 5' RACE reads. The table records hundreds of thousands of distinct CDR3 sequences, about 43% of them present only once. The receptor's source is an older man in good health. V and J are TRBV28 and TRBJ2-5; D remains ambiguous. Sequenced material: blood. CDR3: CATPREEQETQYF. DNA of the CDR3: TGTGCCACTCCCCGCGAAGAGCAAGAGACCCAGTACTTC.